Below, 27 T cell receptor beta chains from the same sample are listed, as sequenced in a study of blood T cells in healthy people across ages. Primed by a sample-barcoded 5' primer and a J-beta primer mix, a second PCR proceeded for roughly 7 to 12 cycles. TCRdb used MiXCR to reprocess the 5' RACE reads, holding one entry per CDR3 protein. The sample lists hundreds of thousands of distinct CDR3 sequences, 52% occurring once. The sequenced sample was blood. The receptors originated from an elderly woman in good health.

In this sample, this clonotype turned up once. This chain uses TRBV7-8 with TRBJ1-1; the D is unclear. Germline V gene sequence: CDR1 SGHVS, CDR2 FQNEAQ. The CDR3 runs 13 residues. V dropped 5 bases and J dropped 4 bases, with 11 bases sitting between them. The CDR3 nucleotides are TGTGCCAGCAGCACCGACATTAGCACTGAAGCTTTCTTT. Its translation is CASSTDISTEAFF.

The J gene is TRBJ2-4, the V gene TRBV5-1; 14 positions match TRBD2. J lost 0 bases, V lost 4 bases, and 6 bases had no gene match. Germline lookup yields CDR1 SGHRS and CDR2 YFSETQ. The CDR3 runs 18 residues. CDR3 DNA sequence: TGCGCCAGCAGCACCGGGACTAGCGGGGGTATAGCCAAAAACATTCAGTACTTC. It encodes CASSTGTSGGIAKNIQYF.

The gene calls are TRBV20-1 and TRBJ2-5, with D possibly being TRBD1 (5 bases). V lost 6 bases, J lost 5 bases, and 13 bases lay in between. Germline V gene data show CDR1 as DFQATT and CDR2 as SNEGSKA (reference sequence). The CDR3 consists of 12 residues. The CDR3 here is CSARRRQETQYF. The CDR3 coding sequence is TGCAGTGCCAGACGGCGACAGGAGACCCAGTACTTC.

As regards this clonotype: The junction departs from germline at one end; a sequencing error may be responsible. The rearrangement uses TRBV5-1 and TRBJ2-3, with D tentatively TRBD1 or TRBD2 (6 bases each). This CDR3 is built from 17 residues. Germline V gene lookup returns CDR1 SGHRS and CDR2 YFSETQ. This CDR3 reads CSSSITGTSDARRTQYF. The CDR3, as DNA: TGCTCCAGCAGCATTACAGGGACTTCTGATGCCCGTAGGACGCAGTATTTT. Variable domain in full (rest from reference TRBV5-1 and TRBJ2-3): KAGVTQTPRYLIKTRGQQVTLSCSPISGHRSVSWYQQTPGQGLQFLFEYFSETQRNKGNFPGRFSGRQFSNSRSEMNVSTLELGDSALYLCSSSITGTSDARRTQYFGPGTRLTVL.

This clonotype was detected ten times or more. CDR3 residues: CSASPGTENYGYTF. Here the CDR3 DNA reads TGCAGTGCTAGCCCCGGGACAGAGAACTATGGCTACACCTTC. The chain is built from TRBV20-1 and TRBJ1-2, with TRBD1 identical over 7 bases. The junction had 6 bases not matched to a gene; V was cut back by 3 bases and J by 2 bases. Germline CDR1 is DFQATT and CDR2 is SNEGSKA (reference sequence). The CDR3 extends over 14 amino acids.

This chain joins TRBV12-5 and TRBJ2-1; 10 bases fit TRBD2. Germline trimming cut 0 bases from V and 4 bases from J; bases unmatched to any gene: 6. The CDR3 loop spans 17 amino acids. Germline CDR1 reads LGHNT; CDR2 reads FRNRAP. CDR3 residues: CASGLVLAGVSYNEQFF. The DNA of the CDR3 is TGTGCTAGTGGTTTGGTGCTAGCGGGAGTCTCGTACAATGAGCAGTTCTTC.

This clonotype was observed many times. This chain links TRBV10-3 with TRBJ2-1; 7 positions match TRBD2. The CDR3 is made up of 16 amino acids. Unmatched junction bases numbered 15, after V lost 5 bases and J lost 8 bases. Germline CDR1 and CDR2: ENHRY and SYGVKD. The CDR3 bases are TGTGCCATCAGTCCCAGAGCTGTTAATGGGAGGGATGAGCAGTTCTTC. Its translation is CAISPRAVNGRDEQFF.

The chain is built from TRBV15 and TRBJ1-1; D is ambiguous. The ends were cut back, 4 bases at V and 3 bases at J, with 12 bases in the middle. The CDR3 is 14 residues long. The germline V gene has CDR1 LNHNV and CDR2 YYDKDF (reference sequence). The CDR3 here is CATSTFGEDTEAFF. The CDR3 bases are TGTGCCACCAGCACCTTCGGGGAGGACACTGAAGCTTTCTTT. Based on the CDR3 plus reference TRBV15 and TRBJ1-1, the full variable domain is DAMVIQNPRYQVTQFGKPVTLSCSQTLNHNVMYWYQQKSSQAPKLLFHYYDKDFNNEADTPDNFQSRRPNTSFCFLDIRSPGLGDTAMYLCATSTFGEDTEAFFGQGTRLTVV.

A remark on this clonotype: A much larger clonotype is one base distant, so this may be a read error. The gene calls are TRBV10-3 and TRBJ2-5; 15 nucleotides align to TRBD2. The CDR3 runs 17 residues. The germline gives CDR1 ENHRY, CDR2 SYGVKD. CDR3 sequence: CTISRGLAGGLQETQYF. The CDR3 DNA reads as TGTACCATCAGCCGGGGACTAGCGGGAGGCCTCCAAGAGACCCAGTACTTC.

Ten or more counts support this clonotype. This chain uses TRBV20-1 with TRBJ2-3; 9 nucleotides agree with TRBD2. The germline V gene encodes CDR1 DFQATT and CDR2 SNEGSKA (reference sequence). The CDR3 sequence is 14 residues long. With 3 bases clipped from V and 6 bases from J, the junction kept 7 bases outside the gene matches. In DNA, the CDR3 is TGCAGTGCTAGGATTAGCGGGGGAGGGGATACGCAGTATTTT. It encodes CSARISGGGDTQYF.

This clonotype was counted between two and nine times. V gene TRBV20-1 combines with J gene TRBJ1-1, with 8 nucleotides matching TRBD1. The CDR3 totals 16 residues. Losses at the gene ends were 4 bases for V and 4 bases for J; bases not matched to a gene: 14. From germline, CDR1 is DFQATT and CDR2 SNEGSKA (reference sequence). The CDR3 is CSAIVTRQGAFTEAFF. The CDR3 bases are TGCAGTGCTATTGTTACTCGTCAGGGGGCTTTCACTGAAGCTTTCTTT.

This clonotype occurred a few times. This chain links TRBV10-3 with TRBJ2-1; 11 nucleotides match TRBD2. This CDR3 has 18 residues. The V and J ends lost 0 bases and 8 bases, in that order; junction bases with no gene match: 12. Germline V gives CDR1 ENHRY, CDR2 SYGVKD. The CDR3 spells CAISESVAGGPKMDEQFF. The CDR3 coding sequence is TGTGCCATCAGTGAGTCGGTAGCGGGGGGGCCTAAGATGGATGAGCAGTTCTTC.

V and J are TRBV6-4 and TRBJ2-1; 9 bases fit TRBD1. The CDR3 length is 17 residues. The V and J ends lost 0 bases and 9 bases, in that order; junction bases with no gene match: 12. Germline V gene data show CDR1 as MRHNA and CDR2 as SNTAGT. In DNA form, the CDR3 reads TGTGCCAGCAGTGACTCGCTGGACAGGGGTCATCATAGTGAGCAGTTCTTC. Amino acids: CASSDSLDRGHHSEQFF.

On this clonotype itself: This could be a read error, since a much larger clone is one nucleotide away. The gene calls are TRBV29-1 and TRBJ2-3; 7 bases fit TRBD2. CDR3 size: 15 residues. CDR1 and CDR2 from the germline V gene are SQVTM and ANQGSEA. CDR3 in DNA: TGCAACGTTGAAGGATGGCTAGCGGATTCAGATACGCAGTATTTT. Its protein is CNVEGWLADSDTQYF.

The rearrangement uses TRBV29-1 and TRBJ2-1; D is undetermined. Germline V gene data show CDR1 as SQVTM and CDR2 as ANQGSEA. There are 15 residues in the CDR3. Deletions cut 1 base from V and 0 bases from J, with 10 bases between. CDR3 loop: CSVEGQQSSYNEQFF. As DNA, the CDR3 is TGCAGCGTTGAAGGTCAGCAGAGCTCCTACAATGAGCAGTTCTTC.

Notes on this clonotype: The final CDR3 position lacks the conserved phenylalanine or tryptophan, pointing to a likely read error. This chain connects TRBV12-3 or TRBV12-4 to TRBJ2-1; unclear D gene. Judging by the DNA end, TRBJ2-7 fits better; the J call may be wrong. This CDR3 contains 16 residues. CDR3 loop: CASSFGALVPNNEQYY. CDR3 sequence (DNA): TGTGCCAGCAGTTTCGGTGCGCTAGTACCTAACAATGAGCAGTACTAC.

In regard to this clonotype: The junction departs from germline at one end; a sequencing error may be responsible. V is TRBV27 and J is TRBJ2-7; unclear D gene. Germline values: CDR1 MNHEY, CDR2 SMNVEV (reference sequence). The CDR3 sequence is 12 residues long. Here the CDR3 DNA reads TGTCCCAGCAGTTCCGGTGTAGAGGCCCAGTACTTC. This sequence encodes CPSSSGVEAQYF.

This clonotype occurred once. A read error may account for a junction end that differs from germline. This chain joins TRBV12-3 or TRBV12-4 and TRBJ2-3, with 11 bases fitting TRBD2. There are 16 residues in the CDR3. DNA for the CDR3: TGTGCCAGCAGATTAGCGGGGGGGCTTATCGTGGATACGCAGTATTTT. Protein sequence: CASRLAGGLIVDTQYF.

This chain links TRBV28 with TRBJ2-7; D not certain. The V and J ends lost 2 bases and 2 bases respectively, with 7 bases between them. Germline-derived CDR1 and CDR2 are MDHEN and SYDVKM. The CDR3 length is 13 residues. The CDR3 nucleotides read TGTGCCAGCAGTTTAGGTGACCCCTACGAGCAGTACTTC. Translating it yields CASSLGDPYEQYF.

CDR3 sequence reads: CASSLSLNQPQHF. CDR3 sequence (DNA): TGTGCCAGCAGTTTATCGCTCAATCAGCCCCAGCATTTT. The gene calls are TRBV12-3 or TRBV12-4 and TRBJ1-5; D gene uncertain. The CDR3 length is 13 residues. Trimming pared 2 bases from V and 3 bases from J, leaving 5 bases between.

V gene TRBV6-6 combines with J gene TRBJ2-5; possible D gene TRBD1, 5 bases. From germline, CDR1 is MNHNY and CDR2 SVGAGI (reference sequence). Trimming removed 6 bases at V and 13 bases at J, with 18 bases between. The CDR3 sequence is 12 residues long. The CDR3 bases are TGTGCCAGCAGCCCGCCCGGGCTTCAGGGGTACTTC. The encoded protein is CASSPPGLQGYF.

This clonotype has only a few counts. This chain joins TRBV10-3 and TRBJ2-3, with D possibly being TRBD2 (5 bases). The germline V gene has CDR1 ENHRY and CDR2 SYGVKD. This CDR3 spans 16 amino acids. V was trimmed by 5 bases and J by 0 bases, leaving 15 bases between them. The CDR3 spells CAISPARSGSTDTQYF. The CDR3 region has the DNA TGTGCCATCAGTCCGGCAAGGAGCGGAAGCACAGATACGCAGTATTTT.

At least ten counts were recorded for this clonotype. The chain is built from TRBV28 and TRBJ2-1; 7 positions agree with TRBD2. The CDR3 extends over 16 amino acids. Germline loops: CDR1 MDHEN, CDR2 SYDVKM. J lost 6 bases, V lost 5 bases, and 13 bases had no gene match. Written as DNA, the CDR3 is TGTGCCAGCAGTCCCTCAAGTGGCGGGAGAGTCAATGAGCAGTTCTTC. Its protein product is CASSPSSGGRVNEQFF.

The table lists this clonotype with a count of one. CDR3 in amino acids: CASSNDRDRNEKLFF. In DNA form, the CDR3 reads TGTGCCAGCAGTAATGATCGGGACAGGAATGAAAAACTGTTTTTT. V and J are TRBV2 and TRBJ1-4; 8 bases are shared with TRBD1. Germline-derived CDR1 and CDR2 are SNHLY and FYNNEI. V trimming: 5 bases; J trimming: 5 bases; junction bases outside the gene matches: 7. CDR3 length equals 15 residues. Looking up the rest from reference TRBV2 and TRBJ1-4 gives the full variable domain: EPEVTQTPSHQVTQMGQEVILRCVPISNHLYFYWYRQILGQKVEFLVSFYNNEISEKSEIFDDQFSVERPDGSNFTLKIRSTKLEDSAMYFCASSNDRDRNEKLFFGSGTQLSVL.

The chain links TRBV7-9 to TRBJ2-2, with 7 bases lining up with TRBD1. CDR1 is SEHNR and CDR2 is FQNEAQ in the germline V gene (reference sequence). Trimming removed 7 bases from V and 1 base from J; junction bases left unmatched: 6. CDR3 length: 15 residues. The CDR3 region is CASNNRGMNTGELFF. In DNA, the CDR3 is TGTGCCAGCAACAACAGGGGAATGAACACCGGGGAGCTGTTTTTT.

This clonotype has ten or more counts. The rearrangement joins TRBV9 to TRBJ2-5; a weak D match, TRBD2 (5 bases). V lost 5 bases, J lost 4 bases, and 12 bases lay in between. CDR3 length: 13 amino acids. Germline assignment: CDR1 SGDLS and CDR2 YYNGEE. The chain's CDR3 is CASRPMGRETQYF. The CDR3 bases are TGTGCCAGCAGACCTATGGGGAGAGAGACCCAGTACTTC.

The count of this clonotype is one. V is TRBV9 and J is TRBJ1-2, with D perhaps TRBD1 (6 bases). Looked up from germline, CDR1 is SGDLS and CDR2 is YYNGEE. Trimming cost V 0 bases and J 6 bases, with 18 bases left between them. This CDR3 region has 16 residues. As DNA, the CDR3 is TGTGCCAGCAGCGTAGTTGGGGGGCCGTACCGTGATGGCTACACCTTC. The encoded protein is CASSVVGGPYRDGYTF.